This TCR beta chain was sequenced for a study of siplizumab effects on memory and regulatory T cells. Repertoires were generated with immunoSEQ multiplex PCR, while TCRdb's copy carries only in-frame clones and drops some. The sample shows 40,000 to 45,000 clones, roughly 90% of them seen only once. Per germline, CDR1 MDHEN and CDR2 SYDVKM. The CDR3 has 16 residues. With 5 bases clipped from V and 3 bases from J, the junction kept 12 bases outside the gene matches. The chain couples TRBV28 to TRBJ1-2; 7 bases agree with TRBD1. Sequencing used naive CD4+ T cells sorted from blood. The TCR comes from a human donor in good health. Here the CDR3 reads CASSILGTASYYGYTF. The DNA for the CDR3 is TGTGCCAGCAGTATACTAGGGACAGCATCATACTATGGCTACACCTTC.